Below, 29 T cell receptor beta chains from the same sample are listed, as sequenced in a study of neoadjuvant nivolumab and ipilimumab in lung cancer. This table comes from immunoSEQ multiplex PCR, and its TCRdb copy is limited to in-frame clones, with some not included. This table has 10,000 to 15,000 clones, less than 75% appearing once. The sequenced sample was peripheral blood, obtained after neoadjuvant nivolumab, alone or with ipilimumab, at or shortly before surgery. The receptors shown here come from an adult with non-small cell lung cancer.

This chain joins TRBV5-1 and TRBJ2-6; a weak D match, TRBD1 (5 bases). V lost 4 bases and J 2 bases, leaving 7 bases between the germline ends. This CDR3 contains 14 residues. The V gene's germline CDR1 is SGHRS and CDR2 YFSETQ. The CDR3 nucleotides are TGCGCCAGCAGCCTGACAGCTGGGGCCAACGTCCTGACTTTC. Its translation: CASSLTAGANVLTF.

The chain uses TRBV11-3 and TRBJ2-7, with 7 positions matching TRBD1. Germline CDR1 and CDR2: SGHNT and YENEEA. V lost 4 bases to trimming and J lost 5 bases; unmatched junction nucleotides: 2. CDR3 size: 12 residues. CDR3 amino acids: CASSSGGDEQYF. The CDR3 DNA reads as TGTGCCAGCAGCTCAGGGGGAGACGAGCAGTACTTC.

The chain uses TRBV7-9 and TRBJ1-1, with D possibly being TRBD1 (5 bases). Trimming pared 3 bases from V and 8 bases from J, leaving 10 bases between. The CDR3 consists of 12 residues. CDR1 and CDR2 from the germline V gene are SEHNR and FQNEAQ (reference sequence). The CDR3 nucleotides are TGTGCCAGCAGCTTCGGGGCAGGCGAAGCTTTCTTT. This translates into CASSFGAGEAFF.

The V call is TRBV11-3, the J call TRBJ2-7, with D possibly TRBD2 on 5 matching bases. Trimming pared 7 bases from V and 3 bases from J, leaving 22 bases between. The CDR3 is made up of 16 amino acids. From germline, CDR1 is SGHNT and CDR2 YENEEA. This chain's CDR3 is CASTQEAGRYLYEQYF. The CDR3 DNA is TGTGCCAGCACCCAGGAGGCGGGTAGATACCTCTACGAGCAGTACTTC.

This chain uses TRBV6-5 with TRBJ2-4; D perhaps matches TRBD2 (5 bases). V lost 6 bases and J 11 bases, leaving 20 bases between the germline ends. The CDR3 has 14 residues. Germline V gene lookup returns CDR1 MNHEY and CDR2 SVGAGI. CDR3 protein: CASRRRALGGVQYF. In DNA, the CDR3 is TGTGCCAGCAGACGCCGCGCCCTTGGAGGTGTTCAGTACTTC.

The chain recombines TRBV7-2 with TRBJ1-5; weak D call: TRBD1 (5 bases). CDR1 is SGHTA, CDR2 FQGNSA, per germline. The CDR3 runs to 15 residues. The V end was cut by 1 base, the J end by 4 bases, with 11 bases between. The CDR3 DNA is TGTGCCAGCAGCTTAGTCCTCCAGGGTAATCAGCCCCAGCATTTT. It yields the protein CASSLVLQGNQPQHF.

The chain carries TRBV30 and TRBJ1-1, with a possible D match to TRBD1 (5 bases). The V gene lost 2 bases and the J gene lost 7 bases, with 20 bases spanning the gap. The CDR3 has 15 residues. Looked up from germline, CDR1 is GTSNPN and CDR2 is SVGIG (reference sequence). The CDR3 bases are TGTGCCTGGAGTAGGGGCGGTCCCGCGGGGGTTGAAGCTTTCTTT. Translating gives CAWSRGGPAGVEAFF.

This clone was picked up one time. This chain links TRBV5-4 with TRBJ2-7; the match to TRBD2 covers 10 bases. Germline-derived CDR1 and CDR2 are SGHNT and YYREEE (reference sequence). CDR3 length: 15 residues. The J segment lost 2 bases and the V segment lost 4 bases, leaving 6 bases of the junction unmatched. CDR3 residues: CASSSPSGSAYEQYF. In DNA form, the CDR3 reads TGTGCCAGCAGCAGTCCTAGCGGGAGCGCCTACGAGCAGTACTTC. Supplemented by reference TRBV5-4 and TRBJ2-7, the full variable domain reads ETGVTQSPTHLIKTRGQQVTLRCSSQSGHNTVSWYQQALGQGPQFIFQYYREEENGRGNFPPRFSGLQFPNYSSELNVNALELDDSALYLCASSSPSGSAYEQYFGPGTRLTVT.

The chain combines TRBV18 with TRBJ1-2; no clear D. V dropped 6 bases and J dropped 8 bases, with 13 bases sitting between them. This CDR3 is 12 amino acids long. Germline lookup yields CDR1 KGHSH and CDR2 LQKENI. The CDR3 loop is CASSPASEGYTF. Here the CDR3 DNA reads TGTGCCAGCTCCCCGGCCTCGGAGGGCTACACCTTC.

This clone was seen once. The V and J genes are TRBV18 and TRBJ2-3, with 7 bases aligning to TRBD2. J lost 5 bases, V lost 0 bases, and 14 bases had no gene match. This CDR3 spans 18 amino acids. Germline V lookup: CDR1 KGHSH, CDR2 LQKENI. The CDR3 region has the DNA TGTGCCAGCTCACCACCAATCCCTGGCGGGAGAGTGGTAGATACGCAGTATTTT. Translated, it gives CASSPPIPGGRVVDTQYF.

This chain links TRBV5-4 with TRBJ2-1; D possibly corresponds to TRBD1 (6 bases). With 3 bases removed from V and 0 bases from J, the gap between germline ends came to 13 bases. The CDR3 runs 16 residues. Germline-derived CDR1 and CDR2 are SGHNT and YYREEE (reference sequence). The CDR3 DNA is TGTGCCAGCAGCTGGGGACATGAGAGCTCCTACAATGAGCAGTTCTTC. Translating gives CASSWGHESSYNEQFF. Full variable domain (outside the CDR3, taken from reference TRBV5-4 and TRBJ2-1): ETGVTQSPTHLIKTRGQQVTLRCSSQSGHNTVSWYQQALGQGPQFIFQYYREEENGRGNFPPRFSGLQFPNYSSELNVNALELDDSALYLCASSWGHESSYNEQFFGPGTRLTVL.

J is TRBJ1-4 and V is TRBV5-1, with D tentatively TRBD1 (5 bases). Germline-derived CDR1 and CDR2 are SGHRS and YFSETQ. The CDR3 is 13 amino acids. Deletions cut 2 bases from V and 8 bases from J, with 10 bases between. The CDR3 DNA reads TGCGCCAGCAGCTTAGGGGTGGAGGAAAAACTGTTTTTT. Translating gives CASSLGVEEKLFF. Based on the CDR3 plus reference TRBV5-1 and TRBJ1-4, the full variable domain is KAGVTQTPRYLIKTRGQQVTLSCSPISGHRSVSWYQQTPGQGLQFLFEYFSETQRNKGNFPGRFSGRQFSNSRSEMNVSTLELGDSALYLCASSLGVEEKLFFGSGTQLSVL.

The chain couples TRBV29-1 to TRBJ2-3; D is unclear. This CDR3 has 11 amino acids. The V gene's germline CDR1 is SQVTM and CDR2 ANQGSEA. Trimming removed 0 bases from V and 7 bases from J, with 5 bases in between. DNA of the CDR3: TGCAGCGTTGAAGATAAGAATACGCAGTATTTT. This codes for CSVEDKNTQYF.

The chain recombines TRBV5-1 with TRBJ2-2; 7 positions agree with TRBD2. This CDR3 is 17 amino acids long. Germline V lookup: CDR1 SGHRS, CDR2 YFSETQ. The V segment lost 0 bases and the J segment 1 base; nucleotides outside the gene matches: 6. The DNA for the CDR3 is TGCGCCAGCAGCTTGGCGGGAGGTCCAAGGAACACCGGGGAGCTGTTTTTT. Encoded protein: CASSLAGGPRNTGELFF.

This clone was seen a handful of times. The chain links TRBV7-6 to TRBJ1-2, with 9 bases lining up with TRBD1. The length of the CDR3 is 14 residues. From germline, CDR1 is SGHVS and CDR2 FNYEAQ. The trim removed 5 bases at V and 3 bases at J, leaving 4 bases unmatched. CDR3 nucleotide sequence: TGTGCCAGCAGCCGGGACAGGGAGGACTATGGCTACACCTTC. Amino acids: CASSRDREDYGYTF.

This clone was counted only a few times. The gene calls are TRBV11-3 and TRBJ2-5, with 7 nucleotides matching TRBD1. With 5 bases clipped from V and 1 base from J, the junction kept 7 bases outside the gene matches. Germline V CDR1 and CDR2: SGHNT, YENEEA. The length of the CDR3 is 15 residues. The CDR3 reads CASSPEGQIQETQYF. CDR3 nucleotide sequence: TGTGCCAGCAGCCCCGAGGGACAGATCCAAGAGACCCAGTACTTC.

This clone was seen just once. The rearrangement joins TRBV4-2 to TRBJ1-2, with D hard to call. CDR1 and CDR2 (germline): LGHNA, YNFKEQ. CDR3 size: 15 residues. V dropped 0 bases and J dropped 4 bases, with 12 bases sitting between them. CDR3 nucleotide sequence: TGTGCCAGCAGCCAAGATACCGGGAAGACCTATGGCTACACCTTC. Its translation: CASSQDTGKTYGYTF.

CDR3 amino acids: CASSFGLASSTDTQYF. As DNA, the CDR3 is TGTGCCAGCAGCTTCGGACTAGCGTCTAGCACAGATACGCAGTATTTT. J is TRBJ2-3 and V is TRBV11-3; 9 bases map to TRBD2. The germline V gene encodes CDR1 SGHNT and CDR2 YENEEA. The CDR3 loop spans 16 amino acids. The junction had 4 bases not matched to a gene; V was cut back by 3 bases and J by 0 bases.

The gene calls are TRBV18 and TRBJ2-5; D is ambiguous. The CDR3 length is 15 residues. V was pared by 0 bases and J by 5 bases, with 13 bases between. Germline V gene lookup returns CDR1 KGHSH and CDR2 LQKENI. The CDR3 DNA follows: TGTGCCAGCTCACCACCGAGAGAAGGATGGGAGACCCAGTACTTC. It yields the protein CASSPPREGWETQYF.

V usage is TRBV5-1 and J usage is TRBJ2-2; TRBD2 is a possible D gene (6 bases). V was pared by 4 bases and J by 7 bases, with 14 bases between. The CDR3 loop spans 14 amino acids. Looked up from germline, CDR1 is SGHRS and CDR2 is YFSETQ. The CDR3 DNA reads as TGCGCCAGCAGCCAAGGAGGGGTGAGCGGGGAGCTGTTTTTT. Its translation: CASSQGGVSGELFF.

This chain connects TRBV5-1 to TRBJ2-5, with D hard to call. V gave up 0 bases and J gave up 5 bases, with 14 bases separating them. Germline V gene lookup returns CDR1 SGHRS and CDR2 YFSETQ. The CDR3 sequence is 15 residues long. The CDR3 DNA sequence: TGCGCCAGCAGCTTGGTTCCCTCCTCTGGGGAGACCCAGTACTTC. Translating gives CASSLVPSSGETQYF. Filled out from reference TRBV5-1 and TRBJ2-5, the complete variable domain reads KAGVTQTPRYLIKTRGQQVTLSCSPISGHRSVSWYQQTPGQGLQFLFEYFSETQRNKGNFPGRFSGRQFSNSRSEMNVSTLELGDSALYLCASSLVPSSGETQYFGPGTRLLVL.

The genes are TRBV9 and TRBJ2-5, with TRBD2 matching over 8 bases. The germline gives CDR1 SGDLS, CDR2 YYNGEE. J was trimmed by 5 bases and V by 1 base; bases with no gene match: 4. The CDR3 consists of 14 residues. The CDR3: CASSVLAGGETQYF. CDR3 coding DNA: TGTGCCAGCAGCGTACTAGCGGGTGGGGAGACCCAGTACTTC.

The rearrangement links TRBV5-1 to TRBJ1-5, with 7 positions matching TRBD1. The germline V gene has CDR1 SGHRS and CDR2 YFSETQ. V shed 4 bases, J shed 0 bases, and the junction held 4 bases outside the gene matches. The CDR3 extends over 15 amino acids. In DNA, the CDR3 is TGCGCCAGCAGCCCAGGGGACAGTAGCAATCAGCCCCAGCATTTT. It is translated as CASSPGDSSNQPQHF. Looking up the rest from reference TRBV5-1 and TRBJ1-5 gives the full variable domain: KAGVTQTPRYLIKTRGQQVTLSCSPISGHRSVSWYQQTPGQGLQFLFEYFSETQRNKGNFPGRFSGRQFSNSRSEMNVSTLELGDSALYLCASSPGDSSNQPQHFGDGTRLSIL.

This chain uses TRBV14 with TRBJ2-5; no definite D call. The V end was cut by 0 bases, the J end by 7 bases, with 6 bases between. The CDR3 is 12 residues long. Germline assignment: CDR1 SGHDN and CDR2 FVKESK. The DNA of the CDR3 is TGTGCCAGCAGCCAAGACGCCGCGACCCAGTACTTC. Translation gives CASSQDAATQYF. Filled out from reference TRBV14 and TRBJ2-5, the complete variable domain reads EAGVTQFPSHSVIEKGQTVTLRCDPISGHDNLYWYRRVMGKEIKFLLHFVKESKQDESGMPNNRFLAERTGGTYSTLKVQPAELEDSGVYFCASSQDAATQYFGPGTRLLVL.

The chain links TRBV5-1 to TRBJ2-7; 9 bases line up with TRBD2. The trim removed 0 bases at V and 7 bases at J, leaving 8 bases unmatched. This CDR3 is 15 amino acids long. Germline V gives CDR1 SGHRS, CDR2 YFSETQ. The CDR3 is CASSLGIAGVGEQYF. CDR3 DNA: TGCGCCAGCAGCTTGGGGATAGCGGGAGTAGGTGAGCAGTACTTC.

This clone was seen a handful of times. This chain links TRBV9 with TRBJ1-1; D call uncertain. V was trimmed by 0 bases and J by 3 bases, leaving 9 bases between them. This CDR3 has 14 amino acids. In germline, CDR1 is SGDLS, CDR2 YYNGEE. The CDR3 loop is CASSVDELYTEAFF. The CDR3 nucleotides are TGTGCCAGCAGCGTAGATGAGTTGTACACTGAAGCTTTCTTT.

The V gene is TRBV2, the J gene TRBJ2-5; no clear D. This CDR3 is built from 12 residues. Germline CDR1 and CDR2: SNHLY and FYNNEI. Trimming cost V 4 bases and J 4 bases, with 7 bases left between them. The CDR3 region has the DNA TGTGCCAGCAGTGTATCGGGAGAGACCCAGTACTTC. Its translation is CASSVSGETQYF.

The chain carries TRBV5-1 and TRBJ2-5; the D is unclear. V lost 0 bases and J 2 bases, leaving 11 bases between the germline ends. The CDR3 is 15 amino acids. Germline V gene sequence: CDR1 SGHRS, CDR2 YFSETQ. The DNA of the CDR3 is TGCGCCAGCAGCTTGGTCCAGATTAGACAAGAGACCCAGTACTTC. Its protein product is CASSLVQIRQETQYF.

Only one count was recorded for this clone. The chain recombines TRBV20-1 with TRBJ1-1; 9 bases align to TRBD1. Trimming cost V 6 bases and J 10 bases; bases outside gene matches: 6. The germline CDR1 and CDR2 sequences are DFQATT and SNEGSKA (reference sequence). This CDR3 is 11 amino acids long. The CDR3 sequence is CSARDRESAFF. CDR3 DNA sequence: TGCAGTGCCAGGGACAGGGAATCAGCTTTCTTT.